Presented here are 20 T cell receptor beta chains from one specimen sequenced in a study of beta chain features in type 1 diabetes. Reverse transcription of all isolated RNA meant that expressed TCRB transcripts were sequenced. Sequencing used immunoSEQ multiplex PCR; TCRdb keeps in-frame clones, though not all of them. Of around 400,000 clones in the sample, roughly an eighth were seen once. Sequenced: naive CD4+ T cells from blood. The receptors stem from a man between 18 and 35 years old in good health.

This chain uses TRBV4-3 with TRBJ1-1; D may be TRBD1 (5 bases). Trimming left V 1 base short and J 1 base short, with 13 bases between. The length of the CDR3 is 16 residues. Germline V gene lookup returns CDR1 LGHNA and CDR2 YSLEER. The CDR3 region has the DNA TGCGCCAGCAGCCAAGCCACAGGATTACCGAACACTGAAGCTTTCTTT. This codes for CASSQATGLPNTEAFF.

The chain employs TRBV5-1 and TRBJ2-7; D is unclear. The CDR3 length is 13 residues. Trimming pared 3 bases from V and 5 bases from J, leaving 12 bases between. Germline V gene sequence: CDR1 SGHRS, CDR2 YFSETQ. The DNA of the CDR3 is TGCGCCAGCAGCTATATAGAATTAGACGAGCAGTACTTC. Its translation is CASSYIELDEQYF. The variable domain in full, completed from reference TRBV5-1 and TRBJ2-7, reads KAGVTQTPRYLIKTRGQQVTLSCSPISGHRSVSWYQQTPGQGLQFLFEYFSETQRNKGNFPGRFSGRQFSNSRSEMNVSTLELGDSALYLCASSYIELDEQYFGPGTRLTVT.

The genes are TRBV5-8 and TRBJ2-1, with 8 positions matching TRBD1. This CDR3 is 15 amino acids long. Germline CDR1 SGHTS, CDR2 YDEGEE. V was clipped by 6 bases and J by 1 base; unmatched bases: 6. The CDR3 spells CASKITGGSYNEQFF. The CDR3 DNA reads TGTGCCAGCAAGATCACAGGGGGTTCCTACAATGAGCAGTTCTTC.

CDR3 amino acids: CASSLAGSNNEQFF. In DNA form, the CDR3 reads TGTGCCAGCAGCTTAGCGGGGAGTAACAATGAGCAGTTCTTC. The rearrangement links TRBV7-9 to TRBJ2-1, with D possibly matching TRBD2 (5 bases). Trimming removed 0 bases at V and 5 bases at J, with 8 bases between. Germline CDR1 and CDR2: SEHNR and FQNEAQ (reference sequence). The CDR3 sequence is 14 residues long.

The chain employs TRBV6-5 and TRBJ2-4, with D perhaps TRBD2 (6 bases). The CDR3 covers 15 residues. CDR1 is MNHEY, CDR2 SVGAGI, per germline. With 4 bases removed from V and 10 bases from J, the gap between germline ends came to 20 bases. CDR3 region: CASSSTSRASRIQYF. The CDR3 DNA is TGTGCCAGCAGTTCAACTAGCCGAGCGAGCCGGATTCAGTACTTC.

This clone was seen a handful of times. This rearrangement joins TRBV7-9 to TRBJ2-5, with 7 bases aligning to TRBD1. The V and J ends lost 5 bases and 2 bases, in that order; junction bases with no gene match: 5. There are 14 residues in the CDR3. CDR1 SEHNR and CDR2 FQNEAQ come from the germline V gene (reference sequence). CDR3 in amino acids: CASSLGTVQETQYF. CDR3 DNA sequence: TGTGCCAGCAGCCTGGGGACAGTTCAAGAGACCCAGTACTTC.

The chain couples TRBV5-1 to TRBJ2-5, with D possibly being TRBD1 (5 bases). CDR3 length: 15 residues. Trimming cost V 3 bases and J 0 bases, with 12 bases left between them. Germline CDR1 is SGHRS and CDR2 is YFSETQ. This CDR3 reads CASSSQGGNQETQYF. The CDR3 bases are TGCGCCAGCAGCTCCCAGGGCGGCAACCAAGAGACCCAGTACTTC.

This chain links TRBV6-5 with TRBJ2-1; the match to TRBD2 covers 7 bases. J was trimmed by 9 bases and V by 6 bases; bases with no gene match: 8. Germline loops: CDR1 MNHEY, CDR2 SVGAGI. The CDR3 is 13 amino acids. DNA for the CDR3: TGTGCCAGCAGGCGGGAGAGTTTTTTTGAGCAGTTCTTC. Protein sequence: CASRRESFFEQFF.

This clone has just a few counts. This chain connects TRBV15 to TRBJ2-1, with 7 bases identical to TRBD1. Germline V gene sequence: CDR1 LNHNV, CDR2 YYDKDF (reference sequence). The CDR3 runs 16 residues. The junction had 3 bases not matched to a gene; V was cut back by 1 base and J by 0 bases. The CDR3 region is CATSRGGQASYNEQFF. CDR3 nucleotides: TGTGCCACCAGCAGAGGTGGACAGGCCTCCTACAATGAGCAGTTCTTC.

The sample holds many counts of this clone. The identical CDR3 is also encoded by other nucleotide sequences in the sample. V is TRBV28 and J is TRBJ2-5; a weak D match, TRBD2 (7 bases). The germline CDR1 and CDR2 sequences are MDHEN and SYDVKM. The CDR3 loop spans 14 amino acids. The V end was cut by 6 bases, the J end by 5 bases, with 16 bases between. The CDR3 here is CASSLGGRQETQYF. DNA of the CDR3: TGTGCCAGCAGCTTGGGGGGGCGCCAGGAGACCCAGTACTTC.

In this sample, this clone turned up a few times. The chain employs TRBV27 and TRBJ1-5; D is possibly TRBD1 (5 bases). Between the trimmed V and J ends, which lost 6 bases and 2 bases, there was a span of 8 bases. CDR1 and CDR2 from the germline V gene are MNHEY and SMNVEV (reference sequence). This CDR3 region has 13 residues. The CDR3 region is CASSRVGNQPQHF. The CDR3 coding sequence is TGTGCCAGCAGCAGGGTTGGCAATCAGCCCCAGCATTTT.

In this sample, this clone turned up a few times. The J gene is TRBJ1-3, the V gene TRBV6-1; the match to TRBD1 covers 7 bases. The CDR3 is 16 amino acids. V lost 3 bases, J lost 8 bases, and 13 bases stayed unmatched. From germline, CDR1 is MNHNS and CDR2 SASEGT. CDR3 sequence reads: CASSDRGTAGGDTIYF. The CDR3 coding sequence is TGTGCCAGCAGTGACCGGGGGACAGCCGGAGGAGACACCATATATTTT.

This sequence joins TRBV9 and TRBJ2-1; 8 nucleotides agree with TRBD2. Trimming took 3 bases from V and 2 from J; bases not matched to a gene: 7. Per the germline V gene, CDR1 is SGDLS and CDR2 is YYNGEE. The CDR3 totals 16 residues. CDR3 sequence reads: CASSAQTGGTYNEQFF. Here the CDR3 DNA reads TGTGCCAGCAGCGCCCAGACGGGAGGGACCTACAATGAGCAGTTCTTC. The complete variable domain, with remaining parts taken from reference TRBV9 and TRBJ2-1, reads DSGVTQTPKHLITATGQRVTLRCSPRSGDLSVYWYQQSLDQGLQFLIQYYNGEERAKGNILERFSAQQFPDLHSELNLSSLELGDSALYFCASSAQTGGTYNEQFFGPGTRLTVL.

V and J are TRBV7-3 and TRBJ2-3; 7 bases map to TRBD2. The CDR3 has 15 residues. In germline, CDR1 is SGHTA, CDR2 FQGTGA. With V trimmed by 2 bases and J by 2 bases, 4 bases remained unmatched. CDR3 DNA sequence: TGTGCCAGCAGCTTATGGGGGGGACCCACAGATACGCAGTATTTT. Translation: CASSLWGGPTDTQYF.

The V call is TRBV18, the J call TRBJ2-2; 9 bases map to TRBD1. The junction had 10 bases not matched to a gene; V was cut back by 4 bases and J by 7 bases. The CDR3 covers 16 residues. Looked up from germline, CDR1 is KGHSH and CDR2 is LQKENI. Here the CDR3 reads CASSLLSGTGIGELFF. CDR3 DNA: TGTGCCAGCTCACTACTTTCCGGGACAGGGATCGGGGAGCTGTTTTTT.

This rearrangement joins TRBV27 to TRBJ1-1; a possible D gene is TRBD1 (6 bases). Deletions cut 7 bases from V and 1 base from J, with 13 bases between. Looked up from germline, CDR1 is MNHEY and CDR2 is SMNVEV (reference sequence). The CDR3 is 14 amino acids. CDR3 protein: CASTPGQWNTEAFF. CDR3 DNA sequence: TGTGCCAGCACCCCGGGACAATGGAACACTGAAGCTTTCTTT.

The rearrangement joins TRBV30 to TRBJ2-1; 9 bases fit TRBD2. Per germline, CDR1 GTSNPN and CDR2 SVGIG (reference sequence). V gave up 2 bases and J gave up 4 bases; unmatched junction bases: 6. The CDR3 covers 15 residues. For the CDR3, the DNA is TGTGCCTGGAGTAAGACTAGCGGCTTTTACAATGAGCAGTTCTTC. This gives the protein CAWSKTSGFYNEQFF. The full variable domain, rest sourced from reference TRBV30 and TRBJ2-1, is SQTIHQWPATLVQPVGSPLSLECTVEGTSNPNLYWYRQAAGRGLQLLFYSVGIGQISSEVPQNLSASRPQDRQFILSSKKLLLSDSGFYLCAWSKTSGFYNEQFFGPGTRLTVL.

The chain recombines TRBV18 with TRBJ1-1; 11 bases align to TRBD1. The ends lost 2 bases at V and 2 bases at J; junction bases unmatched: 4. The CDR3 sequence is 16 residues long. In germline, CDR1 is KGHSH, CDR2 LQKENI. CDR3 region: CASSPRDRGFNTEAFF. CDR3 coding DNA: TGTGCCAGCTCACCAAGGGACAGGGGGTTTAACACTGAAGCTTTCTTT.

J is TRBJ2-1 and V is TRBV6-5, with 7 bases fitting TRBD1. V lost 3 bases to trimming and J lost 2 bases; unmatched junction nucleotides: 4. CDR3 size: 15 residues. Germline lookup yields CDR1 MNHEY and CDR2 SVGAGI. The DNA for the CDR3 is TGTGCCAGCAGTTATCCGCAGGGGGCCTACAATGAGCAGTTCTTC. It yields the protein CASSYPQGAYNEQFF.

The chain recombines TRBV7-7 with TRBJ2-2; TRBD1 might be the D (6 bases). V was shortened by 5 bases and J by 4 bases, with 14 bases between the two germline ends. CDR3 size: 15 residues. Per the germline V gene, CDR1 is SSHAT and CDR2 is FNYEAQ (reference sequence). This CDR3 reads CASSPQDRGTGELFF. CDR3 bases: TGTGCCAGCAGCCCTCAGGACAGAGGCACCGGGGAGCTGTTTTTT.